This TCR beta chain was identified in a study of T-cell reconstitution after alpha-beta-depleted transplantation in children. Unique molecular identifiers were built into the TCRbeta library. TCRdb used MiXCR to reprocess the PCR reads, holding one entry per CDR3 protein. The repertoire holds approximately 400,000 distinct CDR3 sequences, with approximately 11% as singletons. This clonotype has ten or more counts. J lost 7 bases, V lost 3 bases, and 7 bases had no gene match. This CDR3 comprises 14 residues. Germline V gene lookup returns CDR1 SQVTM and CDR2 ANQGSEA. This receptor was taken from a human donor who donated a stem cell graft to a child with acute myeloid leukemia. The rearrangement uses TRBV29-1 and TRBJ2-1; 9 nucleotides agree with TRBD2. The material was PBMCs from the stem cell graft donor, obtained from the stem cell graft. CDR3 region: CSVDDSGSLNEQFF. In nucleotides, the CDR3 is TGCAGCGTTGATGATAGCGGGAGTTTAAATGAGCAGTTCTTC.